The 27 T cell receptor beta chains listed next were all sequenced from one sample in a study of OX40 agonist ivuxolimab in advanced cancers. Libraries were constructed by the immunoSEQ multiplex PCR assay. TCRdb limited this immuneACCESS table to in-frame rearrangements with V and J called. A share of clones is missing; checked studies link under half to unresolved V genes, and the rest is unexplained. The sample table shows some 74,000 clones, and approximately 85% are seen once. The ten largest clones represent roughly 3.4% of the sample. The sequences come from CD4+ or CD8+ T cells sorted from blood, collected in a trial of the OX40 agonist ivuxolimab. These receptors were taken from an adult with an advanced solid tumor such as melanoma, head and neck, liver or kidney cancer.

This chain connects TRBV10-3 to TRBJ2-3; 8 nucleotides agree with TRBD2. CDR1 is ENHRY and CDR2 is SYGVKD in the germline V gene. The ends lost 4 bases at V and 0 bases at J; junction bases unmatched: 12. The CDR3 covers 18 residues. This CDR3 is CAISVAGLEVTSTDTQYF. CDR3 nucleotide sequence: TGTGCCATCAGTGTAGCGGGATTAGAAGTGACTAGCACAGATACGCAGTATTTT.

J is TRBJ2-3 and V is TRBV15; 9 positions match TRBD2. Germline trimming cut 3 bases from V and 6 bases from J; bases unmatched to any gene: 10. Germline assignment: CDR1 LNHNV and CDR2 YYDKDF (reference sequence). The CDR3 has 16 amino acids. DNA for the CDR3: TGTGCCACCAGCAGTCGCGGGAGGGGATGGGGGGATACGCAGTATTTT. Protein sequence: CATSSRGRGWGDTQYF.

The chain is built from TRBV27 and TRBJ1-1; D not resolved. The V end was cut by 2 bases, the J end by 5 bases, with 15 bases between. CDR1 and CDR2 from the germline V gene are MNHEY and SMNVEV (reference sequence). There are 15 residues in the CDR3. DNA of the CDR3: TGTGCCAGCAGTTTACTGGCAGGCGAGGGTACTGAAGCTTTCTTT. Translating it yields CASSLLAGEGTEAFF.

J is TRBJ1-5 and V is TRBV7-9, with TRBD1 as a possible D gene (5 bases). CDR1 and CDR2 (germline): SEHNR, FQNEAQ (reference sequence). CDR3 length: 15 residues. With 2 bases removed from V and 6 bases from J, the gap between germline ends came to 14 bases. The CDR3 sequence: CASSLNHRDGQPQHF. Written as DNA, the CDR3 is TGTGCCAGCAGCTTAAACCACCGGGACGGTCAGCCCCAGCATTTT.

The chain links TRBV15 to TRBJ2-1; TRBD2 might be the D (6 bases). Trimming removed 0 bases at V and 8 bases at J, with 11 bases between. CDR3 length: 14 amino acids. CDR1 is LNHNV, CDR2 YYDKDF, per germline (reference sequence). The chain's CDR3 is CATSRDRGGDEQFF. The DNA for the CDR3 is TGTGCCACCAGCAGAGATCGAGGAGGGGATGAGCAGTTCTTC.

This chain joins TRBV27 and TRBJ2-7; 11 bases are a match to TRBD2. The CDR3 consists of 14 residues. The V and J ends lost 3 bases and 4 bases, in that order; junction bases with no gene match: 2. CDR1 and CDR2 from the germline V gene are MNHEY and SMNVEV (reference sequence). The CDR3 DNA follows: TGTGCCAGCAGTTTCATAGCGGGAGGGTACGAGCAGTACTTC. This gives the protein CASSFIAGGYEQYF.

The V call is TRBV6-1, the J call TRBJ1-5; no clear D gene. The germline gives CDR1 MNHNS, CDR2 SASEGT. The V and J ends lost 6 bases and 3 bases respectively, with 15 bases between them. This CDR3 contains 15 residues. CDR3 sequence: CASRRVSAANQPQHF. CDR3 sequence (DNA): TGTGCCAGCAGGAGGGTCAGCGCGGCCAATCAGCCCCAGCATTTT.

CDR3 loop: CASSLFRGNQPQHF. CDR3 in DNA: TGTGCCAGCAGTTTATTTAGGGGTAATCAGCCCCAGCATTTT. This rearrangement joins TRBV28 to TRBJ1-5, with TRBD1 as a possible D gene (5 bases). The V gene lost 1 base and the J gene lost 4 bases, with 8 bases spanning the gap. Germline V gene data show CDR1 as MDHEN and CDR2 as SYDVKM. This CDR3 has 14 amino acids. Looking up the rest from reference TRBV28 and TRBJ1-5 gives the full variable domain: DVKVTQSSRYLVKRTGEKVFLECVQDMDHENMFWYRQDPGLGLRLIYFSYDVKMKEKGDIPEGYSVSREKKERFSLILESASTNQTSMYLCASSLFRGNQPQHFGDGTRLSIL.

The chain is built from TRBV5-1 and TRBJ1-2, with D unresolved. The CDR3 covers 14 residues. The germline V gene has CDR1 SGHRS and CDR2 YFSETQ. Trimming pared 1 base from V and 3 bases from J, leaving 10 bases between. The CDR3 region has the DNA TGCGCCAGCAGCTTGTTTGGCGCAGACTATGGCTACACCTTC. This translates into CASSLFGADYGYTF.

The CDR3 DNA is TGTGCCAGCAGCTTAGAGGGGACCTCTCATACGCAGTATTTT. This encodes CASSLEGTSHTQYF. The chain joins TRBV11-3 to TRBJ2-3; the D call may be TRBD1 or TRBD2 (5 bases each). Looked up from germline, CDR1 is SGHNT and CDR2 is YENEEA. This CDR3 has 14 amino acids. Between the trimmed V and J ends, which lost 0 bases and 7 bases, there was a span of 11 bases.

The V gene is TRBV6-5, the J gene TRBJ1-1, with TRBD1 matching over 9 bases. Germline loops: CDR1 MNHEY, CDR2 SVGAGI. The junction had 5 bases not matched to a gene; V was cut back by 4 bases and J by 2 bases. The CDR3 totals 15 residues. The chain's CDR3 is CASSWTGEGNTEAFF. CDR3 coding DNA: TGTGCCAGCAGTTGGACAGGGGAGGGTAACACTGAAGCTTTCTTT.

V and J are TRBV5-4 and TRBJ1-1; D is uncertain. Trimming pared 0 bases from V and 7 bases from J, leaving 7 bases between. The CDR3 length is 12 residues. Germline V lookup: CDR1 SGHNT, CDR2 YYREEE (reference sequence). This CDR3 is CASSLGRGEAFF. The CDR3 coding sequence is TGTGCCAGCAGCTTGGGACGCGGTGAAGCTTTCTTT.

The CDR3 DNA is TGTGCCAGCAGCTTAGGAGTAGCGGGAGACAATGAGCAGTTCTTC. Its translation: CASSLGVAGDNEQFF. V gene TRBV7-2 combines with J gene TRBJ2-1, with TRBD2 matching 9 bases. This CDR3 is built from 15 residues. Per germline, CDR1 SGHTA and CDR2 FQGNSA. After removal of 1 base from V and 5 bases from J, the junction contained 3 bases not matched to a gene.

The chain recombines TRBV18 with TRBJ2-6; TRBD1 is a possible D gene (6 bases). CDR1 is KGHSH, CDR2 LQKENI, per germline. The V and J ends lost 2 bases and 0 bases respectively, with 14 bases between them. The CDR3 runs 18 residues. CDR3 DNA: TGTGCCAGCTCACCAGAAGCAGGGGAACCCTCTGGGGCCAACGTCCTGACTTTC. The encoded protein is CASSPEAGEPSGANVLTF.

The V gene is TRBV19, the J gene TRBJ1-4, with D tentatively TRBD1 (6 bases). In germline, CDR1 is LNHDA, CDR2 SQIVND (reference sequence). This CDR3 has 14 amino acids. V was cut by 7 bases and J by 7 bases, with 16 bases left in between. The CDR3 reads CASTTGDTGEKLFF. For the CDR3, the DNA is TGTGCCAGTACCACCGGGGACACCGGTGAAAAACTGTTTTTT.

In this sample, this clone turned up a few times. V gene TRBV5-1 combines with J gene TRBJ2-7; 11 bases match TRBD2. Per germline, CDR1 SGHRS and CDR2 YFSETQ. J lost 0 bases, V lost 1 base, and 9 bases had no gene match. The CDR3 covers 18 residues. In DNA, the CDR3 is TGCGCCAGCAGCTTGAGGACTAGCGGGCCCGAAGTCTCCTACGAGCAGTACTTC. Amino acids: CASSLRTSGPEVSYEQYF.

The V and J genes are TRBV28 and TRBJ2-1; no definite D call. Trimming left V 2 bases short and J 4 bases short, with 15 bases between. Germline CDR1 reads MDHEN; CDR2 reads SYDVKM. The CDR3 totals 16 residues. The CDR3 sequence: CASSLELFSVYNEQFF. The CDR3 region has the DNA TGTGCCAGCAGTTTAGAACTTTTCAGTGTGTACAATGAGCAGTTCTTC.

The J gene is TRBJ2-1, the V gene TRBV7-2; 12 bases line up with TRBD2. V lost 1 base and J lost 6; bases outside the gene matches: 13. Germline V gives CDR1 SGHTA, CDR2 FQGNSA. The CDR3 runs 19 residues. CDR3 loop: CASSLVATILAGGPNEQFF. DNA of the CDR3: TGTGCCAGCAGCTTAGTAGCGACGATACTAGCGGGAGGACCCAATGAGCAGTTCTTC.

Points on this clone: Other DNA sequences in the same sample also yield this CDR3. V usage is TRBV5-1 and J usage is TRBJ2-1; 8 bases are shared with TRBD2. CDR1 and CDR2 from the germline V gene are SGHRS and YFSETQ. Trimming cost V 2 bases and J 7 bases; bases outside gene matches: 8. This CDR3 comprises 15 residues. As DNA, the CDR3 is TGCGCCAGCAGCTTAACAAGCGGGAGTTATAATGAGCAGTTCTTC. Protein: CASSLTSGSYNEQFF. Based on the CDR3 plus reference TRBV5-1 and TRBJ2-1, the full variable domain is KAGVTQTPRYLIKTRGQQVTLSCSPISGHRSVSWYQQTPGQGLQFLFEYFSETQRNKGNFPGRFSGRQFSNSRSEMNVSTLELGDSALYLCASSLTSGSYNEQFFGPGTRLTVL.

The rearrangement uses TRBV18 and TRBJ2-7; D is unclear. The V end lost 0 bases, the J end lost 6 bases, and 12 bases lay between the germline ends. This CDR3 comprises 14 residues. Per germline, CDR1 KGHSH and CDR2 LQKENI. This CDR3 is CASSPPRPRPEQYF. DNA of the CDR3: TGTGCCAGCTCACCACCGAGGCCTCGGCCCGAGCAGTACTTC. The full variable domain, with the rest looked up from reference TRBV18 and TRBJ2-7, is NAGVMQNPRHLVRRRGQEARLRCSPMKGHSHVYWYRQLPEEGLKFMVYLQKENIIDESGMPKERFSAEFPKEGPSILRIQQVVRGDSAAYFCASSPPRPRPEQYFGPGTRLTVT.

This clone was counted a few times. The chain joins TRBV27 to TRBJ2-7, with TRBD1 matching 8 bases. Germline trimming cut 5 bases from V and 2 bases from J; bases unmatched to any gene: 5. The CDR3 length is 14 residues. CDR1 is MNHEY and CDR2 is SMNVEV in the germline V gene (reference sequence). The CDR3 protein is CASSEDRATYEQYF. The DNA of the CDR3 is TGTGCCAGCAGTGAGGACAGGGCGACCTACGAGCAGTACTTC.

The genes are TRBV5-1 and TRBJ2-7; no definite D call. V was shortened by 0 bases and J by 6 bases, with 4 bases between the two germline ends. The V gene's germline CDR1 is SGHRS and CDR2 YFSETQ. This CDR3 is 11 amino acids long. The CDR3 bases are TGCGCCAGCAGCTTGGGTCTCGAGCAGTACTTC. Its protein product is CASSLGLEQYF.

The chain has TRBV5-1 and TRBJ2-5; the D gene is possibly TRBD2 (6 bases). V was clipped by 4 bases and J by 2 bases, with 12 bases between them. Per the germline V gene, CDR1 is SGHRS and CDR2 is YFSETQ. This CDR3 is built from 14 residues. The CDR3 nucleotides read TGCGCCAGCAGCCCAGGGACTTCACAAGAGACCCAGTACTTC. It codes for CASSPGTSQETQYF.

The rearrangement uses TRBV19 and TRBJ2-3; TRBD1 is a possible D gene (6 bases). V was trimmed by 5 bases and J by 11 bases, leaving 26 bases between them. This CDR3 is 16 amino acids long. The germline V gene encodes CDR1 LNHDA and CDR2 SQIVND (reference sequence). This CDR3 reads CASSPSDSAVGREQYF. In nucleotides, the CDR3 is TGTGCCAGTAGTCCCTCGGACAGTGCTGTCGGAAGAGAGCAGTATTTT. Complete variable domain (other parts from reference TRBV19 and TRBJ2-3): DGGITQSPKYLFRKEGQNVTLSCEQNLNHDAMYWYRQDPGQGLRLIYYSQIVNDFQKGDIAEGYSVSREKKESFPLTVTSAQKNPTAFYLCASSPSDSAVGREQYFGPGTRLTVL.

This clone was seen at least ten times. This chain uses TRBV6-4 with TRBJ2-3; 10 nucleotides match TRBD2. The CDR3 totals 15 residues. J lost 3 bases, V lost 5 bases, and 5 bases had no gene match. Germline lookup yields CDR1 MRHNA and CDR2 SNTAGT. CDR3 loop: CASSLAGEETDTQYF. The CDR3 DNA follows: TGTGCCAGCAGTCTAGCGGGAGAGGAAACAGATACGCAGTATTTT.

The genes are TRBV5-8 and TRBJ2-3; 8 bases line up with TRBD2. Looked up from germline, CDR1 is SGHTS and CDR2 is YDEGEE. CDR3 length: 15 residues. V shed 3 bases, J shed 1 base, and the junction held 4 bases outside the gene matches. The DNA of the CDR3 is TGTGCCAGCAGCTACGGGACTAGGCGCACAGATACGCAGTATTTT. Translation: CASSYGTRRTDTQYF.

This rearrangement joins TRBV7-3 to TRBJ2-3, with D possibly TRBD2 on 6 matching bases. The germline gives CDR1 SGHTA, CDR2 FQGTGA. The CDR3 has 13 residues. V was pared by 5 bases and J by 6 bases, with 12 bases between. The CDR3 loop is CASSGGGEDTQYF. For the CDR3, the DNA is TGTGCCAGCAGCGGCGGAGGGGAGGATACGCAGTATTTT.